This T cell receptor beta chain was identified during a study of T cell repertoires in cytomegalovirus infection. Study summary: HLA-C-restricted CMV epitopes, recently identified, and well-studied HLA-B-restricted ones were used by the study. CMV infection and matching HLA type were both indicated by public TCR beta signatures.

This clonotype has more than one count but fewer than ten. Its target is not known. The CDR3 runs 16 residues. Trimming took off 3 bases at V and 0 bases at J, with 14 bases between the two ends. Germline-derived CDR1 and CDR2 are LNHDA and SQIVND (reference sequence). TCRdb reprocessed the reads with MiXCR, giving one entry per CDR3 protein. The sample has about 770,000 distinct CDR3 sequences; about 29% are singletons. Study-wide findings and caveats: Dominating the ex vivo response were TCR beta clonotypes that were CMV-specific and HLA-C-restricted.

The genes are TRBV19 and TRBJ1-2; tentative D call: TRBD1 (6 bases). The sample consisted of cultured CD8+ T cells from PBMCs, taken from culture after CMV antigen stimulation. The receptor's source is a human donor in good health (CMV status not recorded). Some clones in this sample may be carry-over from other donors' samples. The DNA for the CDR3 is TGTGCCAGTAGTATGATCCCGACAGGAGCTAACTATGGCTACACCTTC. This encodes CASSMIPTGANYGYTF.